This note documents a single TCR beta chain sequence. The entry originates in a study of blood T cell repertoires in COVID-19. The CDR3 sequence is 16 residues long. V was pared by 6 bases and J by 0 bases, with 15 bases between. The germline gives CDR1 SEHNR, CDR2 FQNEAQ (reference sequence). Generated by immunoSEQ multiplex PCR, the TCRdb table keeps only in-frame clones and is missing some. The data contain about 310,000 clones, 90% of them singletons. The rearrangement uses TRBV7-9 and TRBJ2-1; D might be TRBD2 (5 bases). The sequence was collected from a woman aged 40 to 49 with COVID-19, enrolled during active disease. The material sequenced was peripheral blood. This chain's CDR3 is CASSPGLSSSYNEQFF. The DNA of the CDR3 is TGTGCCAGCAGTCCCGGACTGAGTAGCTCCTACAATGAGCAGTTCTTC.